Each of the 16 T cell receptor beta chains below was sequenced from the same sample in a study of a mutant IDH1 vaccine in newly diagnosed glioma. Sequencing was performed with immunoSEQ multiplex PCR; in TCRdb, only in-frame clones are kept and a portion is missing. This table has 50,000 to 70,000 clones, 80% to 90% appearing once. The antigens for these receptors are not known. Indicated time point: week 23, last vaccination. What each vaccine dose contained was 300 ug of mutant IDH1 20-mer peptide, accompanied by topical imiquimod. The sample consisted of PBMCs, taken from a glioma patient whose treatment included an IDH1 peptide vaccine. The receptors were gathered from a man between 35 and 55 years old with glioma.

CDR3 nucleotides: TGTGCCAGCAGCACTAGCGTTAGCACAGATACGCAGTATTTT. Encoded protein: CASSTSVSTDTQYF. V gene TRBV27 combines with J gene TRBJ2-3; 7 bases align to TRBD2. Germline CDR1 MNHEY, CDR2 SMNVEV (reference sequence). The V segment lost 6 bases and the J segment 0 bases; nucleotides outside the gene matches: 3. The CDR3 contains 14 residues.

CDR3 amino acids: CSVGDGPNTEAFF. As DNA, the CDR3 is TGCAGCGTTGGGGACGGACCGAACACTGAAGCTTTCTTT. The chain has TRBV29-1 and TRBJ1-1, with D perhaps TRBD1 (5 bases). The germline V gene has CDR1 SQVTM and CDR2 ANQGSEA. Trimming cost V 4 bases and J 1 base, with 10 bases left between them. The CDR3 covers 13 residues.

This CDR3 reads CASSPRQGGRNTEAFF. In nucleotides, the CDR3 is TGTGCCAGCTCACCACGACAGGGAGGACGGAACACTGAAGCTTTCTTT. The gene calls are TRBV18 and TRBJ1-1; 7 bases line up with TRBD1. This CDR3 spans 16 amino acids. From germline, CDR1 is KGHSH and CDR2 LQKENI. V lost 1 base to trimming and J lost 1 base; unmatched junction nucleotides: 6.

This clone was seen a handful of times. The chain employs TRBV28 and TRBJ2-4; D may match TRBD1 or TRBD2 (5 bases each). The germline V and J ends were trimmed by 6 bases and 15 bases, with 15 bases remaining between them. This CDR3 region has 11 residues. The germline V gene has CDR1 MDHEN and CDR2 SYDVKM. CDR3 nucleotides: TGTGCCAGCAGCCCCCGTCTGGGACGGTACTTC. It codes for CASSPRLGRYF.

The V and J genes are TRBV5-6 and TRBJ2-5; D may be TRBD1 or TRBD2 (5 bases each). V was clipped by 7 bases and J by 5 bases, with 9 bases between them. Germline values: CDR1 SGHDT, CDR2 YYEEEE. The CDR3 is 11 amino acids. In DNA form, the CDR3 reads TGTGCCAGCGGTTGGGGGGAGACCCAGTACTTC. Amino acid sequence: CASGWGETQYF.

The count of this clone is one. V gene TRBV6-6 combines with J gene TRBJ1-4, with D tentatively TRBD1 (5 bases). Between the trimmed V and J ends, which lost 3 bases and 7 bases, there was a span of 15 bases. The CDR3 runs 15 residues. CDR1 is MNHNY, CDR2 SVGAGI, per germline (reference sequence). CDR3 sequence reads: CASSYRGETIEKLFF. CDR3 nucleotide sequence: TGTGCCAGCAGTTATCGGGGGGAAACCATTGAAAAACTGTTTTTT.

This clone occurred once. This chain joins TRBV27 and TRBJ2-5, with TRBD1 matching over 12 bases. This CDR3 has 16 amino acids. The germline CDR1 and CDR2 sequences are MNHEY and SMNVEV (reference sequence). V lost 6 bases and J lost 4; bases outside the gene matches: 9. The CDR3 nucleotides read TGTGCCAGCAGCCAGACCGGGACAGGGGGCGGAGAGACCCAGTACTTC. Translated, it gives CASSQTGTGGGETQYF.

V and J are TRBV28 and TRBJ2-4; 10 nucleotides match TRBD1. The length of the CDR3 is 18 residues. V gave up 5 bases and J gave up 2 bases; unmatched junction bases: 12. CDR1 and CDR2 from the germline V gene are MDHEN and SYDVKM. CDR3 coding DNA: TGTGCCAGCAGTACTATCTCTCCGGGACAGGGGTCCAAAAACATTCAGTACTTC. Translation gives CASSTISPGQGSKNIQYF.

This chain joins TRBV6-5 and TRBJ2-7, with 8 bases aligning to TRBD2. J was trimmed by 2 bases and V by 0 bases; bases with no gene match: 3. CDR3 length: 15 residues. Germline loops: CDR1 MNHEY, CDR2 SVGAGI. The CDR3 here is CASSYSQLAAYEQYF. The CDR3 DNA follows: TGTGCCAGCAGTTACTCGCAACTAGCGGCCTACGAGCAGTACTTC.

The V call is TRBV6-5, the J call TRBJ1-2, with D hard to call. The CDR3 totals 14 residues. V lost 6 bases, J lost 2 bases, and 13 bases lay in between. Per the germline V gene, CDR1 is MNHEY and CDR2 is SVGAGI. The chain's CDR3 is CASSPRGGNYGYTF. CDR3 nucleotides: TGTGCCAGCAGCCCTCGGGGAGGGAACTATGGCTACACCTTC.

This chain connects TRBV15 to TRBJ1-2; possible D gene TRBD1, 5 bases. The CDR3 is 13 residues long. V lost 1 base to trimming and J lost 6 bases, with 9 bases between them. The germline V gene has CDR1 LNHNV and CDR2 YYDKDF (reference sequence). The CDR3 nucleotides read TGTGCCACCAGCAGAGGGGACGGAAATGGCTACACCTTC. Its translation: CATSRGDGNGYTF.

The rearrangement uses TRBV6-5 and TRBJ1-2; 10 positions match TRBD1. CDR3 length: 13 amino acids. Germline CDR1 is MNHEY and CDR2 is SVGAGI. Germline trimming cut 6 bases from V and 7 bases from J; bases unmatched to any gene: 5. CDR3 amino acids: CASSQGQGIGYTF. The CDR3 region has the DNA TGTGCCAGCAGCCAGGGACAGGGGATTGGCTACACCTTC.

The CDR3 DNA follows: TGTGCCACCAGCAGAGGGGCGGGATCCACCTACGAGCAGTACTTC. Translation: CATSRGAGSTYEQYF. The V and J genes are TRBV15 and TRBJ2-7; the D gene is possibly TRBD2 (6 bases). The CDR3 spans 15 residues. V was trimmed by 1 base and J by 2 bases, leaving 12 bases between them. Germline assignment: CDR1 LNHNV and CDR2 YYDKDF (reference sequence).

The rearrangement links TRBV11-2 to TRBJ2-3; unclear D gene. Germline assignment: CDR1 SGHAT and CDR2 FQNNGV. Deletions cut 0 bases from V and 9 bases from J, with 10 bases between. The CDR3 loop spans 13 amino acids. CDR3 DNA: TGTGCCAGCAGCTTAGACAGTTTCGGGACGCAGTATTTT. It yields the protein CASSLDSFGTQYF.

The V and J genes are TRBV19 and TRBJ1-1; D is ambiguous. The germline gives CDR1 LNHDA, CDR2 SQIVND (reference sequence). V was cut by 3 bases and J by 4 bases, with 12 bases left in between. CDR3 length equals 14 residues. The CDR3 spells CASSMVGGSTEAFF. The CDR3 DNA follows: TGTGCCAGTAGTATGGTAGGAGGGAGCACTGAAGCTTTCTTT.

The chain combines TRBV4-3 with TRBJ2-1, with 9 bases that match TRBD1. The CDR3 sequence is 15 residues long. The V segment lost 4 bases and the J segment 5 bases; nucleotides outside the gene matches: 6. Germline V gene data show CDR1 as LGHNA and CDR2 as YSLEER. The CDR3 region has the DNA TGCGCCAGCAGCCGATCCGGGACAGGGAACAATGAGCAGTTCTTC. The encoded protein is CASSRSGTGNNEQFF.